A single sample gave rise to the 8 T cell receptor beta chains below, sequenced in a study of blood T cell repertoires in COVID-19. The repertoire was sequenced with immunoSEQ multiplex PCR; TCRdb's copy has only in-frame clones and lacks some. The sample lists about 110,000 clones, less than 85% occurring once. The source material was peripheral blood. The receptor source for this set is a woman aged 60-70 years with acute or convalescent COVID-19.

The V call is TRBV7-2, the J call TRBJ2-7; TRBD2 agrees at 10 bases. The germline V gene has CDR1 SGHTA and CDR2 FQGNSA. V trimming: 1 base; J trimming: 9 bases; junction bases outside the gene matches: 9. CDR3 length: 15 residues. This CDR3 reads CASSLGSLAGAVQYF. Written as DNA, the CDR3 is TGTGCCAGCAGCTTAGGTTCCCTAGCGGGAGCGGTGCAGTACTTC.

This rearrangement joins TRBV30 to TRBJ1-5; D possibly corresponds to TRBD1 (5 bases). Trimming stripped 1 base from V and 11 bases from J, with 15 bases between. The germline gives CDR1 GTSNPN, CDR2 SVGIG (reference sequence). There are 13 residues in the CDR3. The CDR3: CAWSGAGPGAQHF. CDR3 nucleotides: TGTGCCTGGAGTGGAGCAGGGCCGGGTGCCCAGCATTTT.

This sequence joins TRBV14 and TRBJ2-2; weak D call: TRBD1 (6 bases). Germline loops: CDR1 SGHDN, CDR2 FVKESK. The V end was cut by 0 bases, the J end by 13 bases, with 12 bases between. The CDR3 length is 13 residues. CDR3 protein: CASSQEPVTGLFF. The CDR3 DNA reads as TGTGCCAGCAGCCAAGAACCCGTGACAGGGCTGTTTTTT. The full variable domain, completed using reference TRBV14 and TRBJ2-2, is EAGVTQFPSHSVIEKGQTVTLRCDPISGHDNLYWYRRVMGKEIKFLLHFVKESKQDESGMPNNRFLAERTGGTYSTLKVQPAELEDSGVYFCASSQEPVTGLFFGEGSRLTVL.

The chain recombines TRBV11-2 with TRBJ1-1; no reliable D call. In germline, CDR1 is SGHAT, CDR2 FQNNGV. The CDR3 is 13 residues long. V was shortened by 1 base and J by 2 bases, with 5 bases between the two germline ends. This CDR3 reads CASSLGGNTEAFF. The CDR3 DNA is TGTGCCAGCAGCTTAGGCGGAAACACTGAAGCTTTCTTT.

The chain couples TRBV3-1 (or the pseudogene TRBV3-2) to TRBJ2-1; 7 positions agree with TRBD2. Per germline, CDR1 LGHDT and CDR2 YNNKEL (reference sequence). The CDR3 contains 14 residues. Unmatched junction bases numbered 1, after V lost 3 bases and J lost 2 bases. The CDR3 DNA follows: TGTGCCAGCAGCCAGGGGGGGACCTACAATGAGCAGTTCTTC. As protein: CASSQGGTYNEQFF.

This chain uses TRBV7-9 with TRBJ1-1; 10 bases agree with TRBD1. Germline V gives CDR1 SEHNR, CDR2 FQNEAQ (reference sequence). Trimming took 3 bases from V and 3 from J; bases not matched to a gene: 7. This CDR3 spans 16 amino acids. In DNA, the CDR3 is TGTGCCAGCAGCTTCGACAGGGGGCTCGAAGACACTGAAGCTTTCTTT. Its translation is CASSFDRGLEDTEAFF. Filled out from reference TRBV7-9 and TRBJ1-1, the complete variable domain reads DTGVSQNPRHKITKRGQNVTFRCDPISEHNRLYWYRQTLGQGPEFLTYFQNEAQLEKSRLLSDRFSAERPKGSFSTLEIQRTEQGDSAMYLCASSFDRGLEDTEAFFGQGTRLTVV.

This clone was detected only once. The V and J genes are TRBV2 and TRBJ1-5, with 7 positions matching TRBD1. The CDR3 is 14 amino acids. Germline values: CDR1 SNHLY, CDR2 FYNNEI. J lost 7 bases, V lost 6 bases, and 9 bases had no gene match. The CDR3 coding sequence is TGTGCCAGCAGCCGAGAGGGACAGACCCAGCCCCAGCATTTT. Amino acids: CASSREGQTQPQHF.

This sequence joins TRBV28 and TRBJ2-7, with 13 positions matching TRBD2. The CDR3 is 12 residues long. V trimming: 6 bases; J trimming: 12 bases; junction bases outside the gene matches: 5. Germline CDR1 reads MDHEN; CDR2 reads SYDVKM. Here the CDR3 reads CASRRTSGRGYF. The CDR3 DNA reads TGTGCCAGCAGACGGACTAGCGGGAGAGGGTACTTC.